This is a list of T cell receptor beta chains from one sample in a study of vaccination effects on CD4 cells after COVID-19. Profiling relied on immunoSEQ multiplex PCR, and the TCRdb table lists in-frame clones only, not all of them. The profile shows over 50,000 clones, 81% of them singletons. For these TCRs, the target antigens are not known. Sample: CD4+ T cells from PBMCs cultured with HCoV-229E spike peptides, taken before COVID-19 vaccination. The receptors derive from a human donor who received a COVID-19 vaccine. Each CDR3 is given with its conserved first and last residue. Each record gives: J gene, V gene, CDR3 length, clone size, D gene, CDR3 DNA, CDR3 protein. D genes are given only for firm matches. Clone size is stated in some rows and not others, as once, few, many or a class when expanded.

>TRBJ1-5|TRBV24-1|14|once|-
TGTGCCACCAGTGCGGGATATAGCAATCAGCCCCAGCATTTT
CATSAGYSNQPQHF
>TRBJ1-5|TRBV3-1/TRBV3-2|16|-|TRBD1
TGTGCCAGCAGCCAAACGACAGGGATTTCGGGACAGCCCCAGCATTTT
CASSQTTGISGQPQHF
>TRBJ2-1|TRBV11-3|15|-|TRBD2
TGTGCCAGCAGCCCCGGTGGTAGCGGGGGGGACGAGCAGTTCTTC
CASSPGGSGGDEQFF
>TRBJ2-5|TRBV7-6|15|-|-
TGTGCCAGCAGCCTAACTGGGGCAGGAAAAGAGACCCAGTACTTC
CASSLTGAGKETQYF
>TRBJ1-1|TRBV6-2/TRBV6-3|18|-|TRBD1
TGTGCCAGCAGTTACCATCGAAACGGACAGGGTAGGGACACTGAAGCTTTCTTT
CASSYHRNGQGRDTEAFF
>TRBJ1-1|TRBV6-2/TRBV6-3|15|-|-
TGTGCCAGCAGTTACCCCGGTAGGATGGGCACTGAAGCTTTCTTT
CASSYPGRMGTEAFF
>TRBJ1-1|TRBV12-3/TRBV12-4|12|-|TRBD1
TGTGCCACCAACAGGGGGAACACTGAAGCTTTCTTT
CATNRGNTEAFF
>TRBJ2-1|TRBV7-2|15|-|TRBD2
TGTGCCAGCAGCTTAGCGCGGACTAGTCATAATGAGCAGTTCTTC
CASSLARTSHNEQFF
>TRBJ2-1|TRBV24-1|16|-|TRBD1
TGTGCCACCAGTGATCCTGGACAGGGGGGGTACAATGAGCAGTTCTTC
CATSDPGQGGYNEQFF
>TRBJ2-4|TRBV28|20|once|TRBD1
TGTGCCAGCAGGGAGTCCCCCGGACAGGGCCTTATGGGGGCCAAAAACATTCAGTACTTC
CASRESPGQGLMGAKNIQYF
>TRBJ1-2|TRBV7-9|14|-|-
TGTGCCAGCAGCTTATCTCGGGGTCCCTATGGCTACACCTTC
CASSLSRGPYGYTF
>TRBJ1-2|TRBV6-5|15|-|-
TGTGCCAGCAGTACACAGGGTGAGGTTGGAAGTGGCTACACCTTC
CASSTQGEVGSGYTF
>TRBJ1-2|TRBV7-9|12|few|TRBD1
TGTGCCAGCAGCGAACAGGGGAATGGCTACACCTTC
CASSEQGNGYTF
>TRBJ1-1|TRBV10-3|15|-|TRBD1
TGTGCCATCAGGGGACAGGGCAATATGAACACTGAAGCTTTCTTT
CAIRGQGNMNTEAFF
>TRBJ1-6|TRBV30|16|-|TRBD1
TGTGCCTGGAGTGCGAGGGACAGCTCCTATAATTCACCCCTCCACTTT
CAWSARDSSYNSPLHF
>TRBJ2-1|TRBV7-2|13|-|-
TGTGCCAGCAGCACGGGACGGACGAATGAGCAGTTCTTC
CASSTGRTNEQFF
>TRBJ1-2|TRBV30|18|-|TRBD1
TGTGCCTGCCATACGTTCCGGGACAGGGTTCGGGCTAACTATGGCTACACCTTC
CACHTFRDRVRANYGYTF
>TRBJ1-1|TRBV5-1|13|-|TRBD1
TGCGCCAGCAGCCCAGGGGGCGATACTGAAGCTTTCTTT
CASSPGGDTEAFF
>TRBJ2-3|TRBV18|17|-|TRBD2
TGTGCCAGCTCACCACCGGGGCTAGCGGTTAACACAGATACGCAGTATTTT
CASSPPGLAVNTDTQYF
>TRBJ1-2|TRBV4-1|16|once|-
TGCGCCAGCAGACTCGCCGACAGCCCGCTAAATCTTGGCTACACCTTC
CASRLADSPLNLGYTF
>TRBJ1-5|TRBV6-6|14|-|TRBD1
TGTGCCAGCAGTTCGCGCGACAGGGTTCAGCCCCAGCATTTT
CASSSRDRVQPQHF
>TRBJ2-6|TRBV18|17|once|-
TGTGCCAGCTCACCAGGGGCGGAACGCTCTGGGGCCAACGTCCTGACTTTC
CASSPGAERSGANVLTF
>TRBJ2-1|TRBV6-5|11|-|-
TGTGCCAGCAGGGGGGTGGGTGAGCAGTTCTTC
CASRGVGEQFF
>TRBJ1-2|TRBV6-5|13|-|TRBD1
TGTGCCAGCAGTTCCGACAGGGGTGGTGGCTACACCTTC
CASSSDRGGGYTF
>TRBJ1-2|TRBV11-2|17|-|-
TGTGCCAGCAGCTTAATTAGGATTGGGGGGTTCAGCTATGGCTACACCTTC
CASSLIRIGGFSYGYTF
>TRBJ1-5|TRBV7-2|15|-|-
TGTGCCAGCAGCCGGGACACAGAAGGCAATCAGCCCCAGCATTTT
CASSRDTEGNQPQHF
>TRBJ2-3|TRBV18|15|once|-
TGTGCCAGCTCACCAGGGATTACTTACACATCGACGCAGTATTTT
CASSPGITYTSTQYF
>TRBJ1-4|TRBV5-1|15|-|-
TGCGCCAGCAGCTTGGAAACCACAGGGAGTGAAAAACTGTTTTTT
CASSLETTGSEKLFF
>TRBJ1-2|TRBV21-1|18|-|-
TGTGCCAGCAGCGCGCAGGACCTATACCCGGAGTTAACTATGGGCTACACCTTC
CASSAQDLYPELTMGYTF
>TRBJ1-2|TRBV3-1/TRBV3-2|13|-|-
TGTGCCAGCAGCCCCAGGGGAAGGGGTGGCTACACCTTC
CASSPRGRGGYTF
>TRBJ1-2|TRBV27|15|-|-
TGTGCCAGCAGTTTATCGTCTCGGAGGAACTATGGCTACACCTTC
CASSLSSRRNYGYTF
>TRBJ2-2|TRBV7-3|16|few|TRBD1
TGTGCCAGCAGCTCCCGACAGGGGGCATCTACCGGGGAGCTGTTTTTT
CASSSRQGASTGELFF
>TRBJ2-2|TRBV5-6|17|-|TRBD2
TGTGCCAGCAGCCCGGGACTAGCGGGGGGGCCTAACGGGGAGCTGTTTTTT
CASSPGLAGGPNGELFF
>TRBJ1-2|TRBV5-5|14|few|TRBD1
TGTGCCAGCAGCTCGACAGGGAATGGCTATGGCTACACCTTC
CASSSTGNGYGYTF
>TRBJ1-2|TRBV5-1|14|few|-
TGCGCCAGCAGCTTGGACCCAGGGAGGGATGGCTACACCTTC
CASSLDPGRDGYTF
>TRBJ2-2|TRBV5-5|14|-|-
TGTGCCAGCAGCTTGGTGGGAAACACCGGGGAGCTGTTTTTT
CASSLVGNTGELFF
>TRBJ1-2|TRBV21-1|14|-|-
TGTGCCAGCATCTACTCCGGGACGCCTAATGGCTACACCTTC
CASIYSGTPNGYTF
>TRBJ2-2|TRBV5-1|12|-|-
TGCGCCAGCAGCTGGACCCGCGGGGAGCTGTTTTTT
CASSWTRGELFF
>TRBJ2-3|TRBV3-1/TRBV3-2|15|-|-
TGTGCCAGCAGCCGATTACAGGGAAAGGCAGATACGCAGTATTTT
CASSRLQGKADTQYF
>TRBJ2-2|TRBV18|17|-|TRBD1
TGTGCCAGCGCCCTTCAACAGGGGACAGCGAACACCGGGGAGCTGTTTTTT
CASALQQGTANTGELFF
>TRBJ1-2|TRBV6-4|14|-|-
TGTGCCAGCACTGAAGACAGAGACCGTCCTGGCTACACCTTC
CASTEDRDRPGYTF
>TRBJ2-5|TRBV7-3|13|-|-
TGTGCCAGCAGTACAGGGCGCCAAGAGACCCAGTACTTC
CASSTGRQETQYF
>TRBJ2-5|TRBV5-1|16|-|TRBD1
TGCGCCAGCAGCCCGACAGGGTCGGTGGTAGCAGAGACCCAGTACTTC
CASSPTGSVVAETQYF
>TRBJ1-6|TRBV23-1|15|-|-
TGCGCCAGCAGTCAAGGTCCCGGGGATAATTCACCCCTCCACTTT
CASSQGPGDNSPLHF
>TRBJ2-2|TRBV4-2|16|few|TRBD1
TGTGCCAGCAGCCAGGGCGCAGGGGGCCCCACCGGGGAGCTGTTTTTT
CASSQGAGGPTGELFF
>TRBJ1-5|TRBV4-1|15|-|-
TGCGCCAGCAGCCAAGACTGGGGGGGCAATCAGCCCCAGCATTTT
CASSQDWGGNQPQHF
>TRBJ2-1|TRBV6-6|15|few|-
TGTGCCAGCAGTTTACAGGGTAGTCCCTACAATGAGCAGTTCTTC
CASSLQGSPYNEQFF